This TCR beta chain is from a study of blood T cell repertoires in COVID-19. Study summary: The samples span acute and convalescent COVID-19 from the United States, Italy and Spain.

Recovered status applied to Cohort 3 donors who had two consecutive negative PCRs. It also applied to those with clearance or with symptom resolution. The protocol was immunoSEQ multiplex PCR, while the TCRdb copy is restricted to in-frame clones and leaves out a portion. Among 150,000 to 190,000 clones, roughly 80% were seen once, and the ten largest hold 7.3%. This CDR3 is 15 amino acids long. Germline values: CDR1 SGHAT, CDR2 FQDESV (reference sequence). Trimming at V came to 2 bases and at J to 8 bases, leaving 10 bases not matched to a gene. Sequenced input: PBMCs or T cells enriched from blood (not recorded which). This clonotype was obtained from a man in his fifties or sixties who had recovered from COVID-19. The chain recombines TRBV11-1 with TRBJ1-2, with TRBD1 matching 8 bases. Written as DNA, the CDR3 is TGTGCCAGCAGCTTATCCAGGACAGGGTCCCTCGGCTACACCTTC. Its protein product is CASSLSRTGSLGYTF.